A selection of T cell receptor beta chains follows, all from one sample in a study of T cells after yellow fever vaccination. TCRdb reprocessed the 5' RACE reads with MiXCR, giving one entry per CDR3 protein. The sample yields around 320,000 distinct CDR3 sequences, 7.5% to 9.5% seen once. The sample was CD4+ T cells sorted from PBMCs, taken 5 days after the yellow fever booster vaccination. The receptors derive from a man aged 18 to 30 who received the YFV17D yellow fever vaccine. Both conserved end residues are part of each CDR3. A D gene is named only where the DNA matches it firmly. A row's size may be missing; if present it is once, few, many or a size class.

d_call	clone_size	v_call	j_call	cdr3_aa	cdr3_nt
TRBD2	.	TRBV20-1	TRBJ2-1	CSAYASRLSGGTFSEQFF	TGCAGTGCTTACGCCTCGAGACTTAGCGGGGGGACATTCAGTGAGCAGTTCTTC
.	.	TRBV5-6	TRBJ1-3	CASSPPGTRSGNTIYF	TGTGCCAGCAGCCCCCCGGGCACCCGCTCTGGAAACACCATATATTTT
TRBD1	many	TRBV20-1	TRBJ1-2	CSAPGQGDGYTF	TGCAGTGCTCCGGGACAGGGAGATGGCTACACCTTC
TRBD2	.	TRBV4-1	TRBJ2-7	CASRAPGRGASYEQYF	TGCGCCAGCAGGGCGCCGGGGCGGGGGGCATCCTACGAGCAGTACTTC
.	.	TRBV5-1	TRBJ1-1	CASSLVGGPQNTEAFF	TGCGCCAGCAGCTTGGTCGGGGGTCCCCAGAACACTGAAGCTTTCTTT
TRBD1	.	TRBV7-2	TRBJ1-5	CASSWDRGHQPQHF	TGTGCCAGCAGCTGGGACAGGGGGCATCAGCCCCAGCATTTT
.	.	TRBV20-1	TRBJ1-5	CSASAGGGNQPQHF	TGCAGTGCTAGCGCGGGGGGAGGCAATCAGCCCCAGCATTTT
TRBD1	few	TRBV5-4	TRBJ1-1	CASRTTGGLSEAFF	TGTGCCAGCAGGACGACAGGGGGCCTATCTGAAGCTTTCTTT
.	many	TRBV18	TRBJ1-1	CASSPRSNTEAFF	TGTGCCAGCTCACCAAGGTCGAACACTGAAGCTTTCTTT
.	.	TRBV18	TRBJ2-4	CASSPQGYKNIQYF	TGTGCCAGCTCACCACAGGGCTACAAAAACATTCAGTACTTC
.	few	TRBV6-6	TRBJ2-3	CASSYSGNARVWPDTQYF	TGTGCCAGCAGTTACTCGGGGAATGCGAGGGTTTGGCCAGATACGCAGTATTTT
.	few	TRBV27	TRBJ2-3	CASSFRGIVTDTQYF	TGTGCCAGCAGTTTTCGGGGAATTGTCACAGATACGCAGTATTTT
.	.	TRBV7-9	TRBJ1-5	CASSETGYQPQHF	TGTGCCAGCAGCGAAACAGGGTATCAGCCCCAGCATTTT
.	.	TRBV7-2	TRBJ1-1	CASSLTPDREAFF	TGTGCCAGCAGCTTGACTCCCGACCGCGAAGCTTTCTTT
.	few	TRBV7-2	TRBJ2-3	CASSILPNTQYF	TGTGCCAGCAGCATCTTGCCGAATACGCAGTATTTT